The present entry profiles one T cell receptor beta chain with its context. Its cognate antigen is unknown. These data belong to a study of shared clonotypes between healthy human individuals. Findings and caveats of the study: As a rule, naive subsets had a larger estimated richness than memory subsets.

CD4+ cells were split into CD45RA+ naive and CD45RA-negative memory subsets. An assay was performed, and its level was deep. Genomic DNA per cell subset filled all wells of several immunoSEQ plates. Repertoires were generated with immunoSEQ multiplex PCR, while TCRdb's copy carries only in-frame clones and drops some. The sample holds a few hundred thousand clones; about 73% are singletons and the top ten take around 9.3%. The CDR3 is made up of 13 amino acids. Germline CDR1 is MNHEY and CDR2 is SVGAGI. Trimming removed 7 bases at V and 1 base at J, with 10 bases between. The clonotype comes from a man aged 25-45 years in good health. The chain links TRBV6-5 to TRBJ2-5, with D possibly matching TRBD2 (5 bases). Sequencing input: memory CD4+ T cells sorted from blood. Stated subset: CD45RA-negative fraction. The CDR3 reads CASKVSGQETQYF. CDR3 nucleotides: TGTGCCAGCAAGGTGAGCGGCCAAGAGACCCAGTACTTC.